This T cell receptor beta chain was recovered during a study of radiation and T cells in renal cell carcinoma. The overall study: Nephrectomy followed 15 Gy stereotactic body radiation by 4 weeks. Findings and caveats of the study: Baseline intratumoral clonotype presence is unknown without pretreatment biopsies. From baseline, blood top tumor clonotypes peaked at 2 weeks post-radiation.

The CDR3 is 17 residues long. V lost 5 bases, J lost 1 base, and 11 bases stayed unmatched. Germline CDR1 reads GTSNPN; CDR2 reads SVGIG (reference sequence). Regarding time point: blood 2 weeks post-SBRT. Treatment denoted: 15 Gy SBRT to primary tumor, nephrectomy 4 weeks later. The tumor was a clear cell renal cell carcinoma. Points on this clone: Its antigen remains unidentified.

Profiling relied on immunoSEQ multiplex PCR, and the TCRdb table lists in-frame clones only, not all of them. The sample gives about 130,000 clones, about 81% of which show up once; approximately 6.3% is in the top ten. This chain connects TRBV30 to TRBJ1-5; 10 positions match TRBD1. The sequence came from a man aged 45-65 years with renal cell carcinoma. The sample here was blood, taken from a patient whose treatment included radiotherapy and nephrectomy. This CDR3 is CAWSIGTGVRSNQPQHF. DNA of the CDR3: TGTGCCTGGTCGATTGGGACAGGGGTGCGGAGCAATCAGCCCCAGCATTTT. Full variable domain (remainder filled in from reference TRBV30 and TRBJ1-5): SQTIHQWPATLVQPVGSPLSLECTVEGTSNPNLYWYRQAAGRGLQLLFYSVGIGQISSEVPQNLSASRPQDRQFILSSKKLLLSDSGFYLCAWSIGTGVRSNQPQHFGDGTRLSIL.